This passage covers 21 T cell receptor beta chains from one sample sequenced in a study of blood T cell repertoires in COVID-19. Generated by immunoSEQ multiplex PCR, the TCRdb table keeps only in-frame clones and is missing some. The sample carries fewer than 300,000 clones, around 84% recorded once. The sequenced sample consisted of peripheral blood. All receptors derive from a human donor with COVID-19, enrolled during active disease. The donor label of this sample is uncertain.

The rearrangement uses TRBV2 and TRBJ1-2, with D possibly TRBD1 on 6 matching bases. From germline, CDR1 is SNHLY and CDR2 FYNNEI. The CDR3 is made up of 14 amino acids. V lost 6 bases, J lost 7 bases, and 18 bases lay in between. The CDR3 DNA is TGTGCCAGCAGGACAGGAATGCGGTCCGGTGGCTACACCTTC. Translation: CASRTGMRSGGYTF.

CDR3 nucleotides: TGTGCCAGCAGCTTAGCCACCGGGAGGACTGAAGCTTTCTTT. Amino acids: CASSLATGRTEAFF. The rearrangement links TRBV11-1 to TRBJ1-1, with D uncertain. The germline CDR1 and CDR2 sequences are SGHAT and FQDESV (reference sequence). The V end was cut by 0 bases, the J end by 5 bases, with 10 bases between. The CDR3 contains 14 residues.

V is TRBV19 and J is TRBJ2-1, with 11 bases lining up with TRBD2. CDR1 is LNHDA and CDR2 is SQIVND in the germline V gene (reference sequence). CDR3 length: 17 residues. The V and J ends lost 4 bases and 4 bases, in that order; junction bases with no gene match: 9. The CDR3 DNA follows: TGTGCCAGTAGTACCCCGAGGGCTAGCGGGAGGTACAATGAGCAGTTCTTC. Its protein is CASSTPRASGRYNEQFF.

This clone was counted a few times. V and J are TRBV5-1 and TRBJ1-2; 9 bases agree with TRBD1. With V trimmed by 2 bases and J by 6 bases, 5 bases remained unmatched. The germline V gene encodes CDR1 SGHRS and CDR2 YFSETQ. The CDR3 loop spans 14 amino acids. The DNA for the CDR3 is TGCGCCAGCAGCTTCGGGACAGGGCTGGATGGCTACACCTTC. Translated: CASSFGTGLDGYTF.

This CDR3 is CATVSGLAGNTGELFF. CDR3 DNA sequence: TGTGCCACCGTATCCGGACTAGCGGGTAACACCGGGGAGCTGTTTTTT. The rearrangement uses TRBV19 and TRBJ2-2; TRBD2 aligns across 11 bases. The V and J ends lost 10 bases and 2 bases, in that order; junction bases with no gene match: 9. CDR3 size: 16 residues. CDR1 is LNHDA, CDR2 SQIVND, per germline (reference sequence).

The chain joins TRBV28 to TRBJ2-1; D may be TRBD2 (5 bases). CDR1 and CDR2 (germline): MDHEN, SYDVKM. This CDR3 is built from 13 residues. The V gene lost 6 bases and the J gene lost 0 bases, with 6 bases spanning the gap. In DNA, the CDR3 is TGTGCCAGCAGGGGGAGCTCCTACAATGAGCAGTTCTTC. Translated, it gives CASRGSSYNEQFF.

The chain recombines TRBV4-3 with TRBJ1-2; D unclear. This CDR3 contains 15 residues. CDR1 LGHNA and CDR2 YSLEER come from the germline V gene. Trimming took off 4 bases at V and 0 bases at J, with 12 bases between the two ends. The CDR3 spells CASSLRSAANYGYTF. The CDR3 nucleotides read TGCGCCAGCAGCCTTCGGAGTGCGGCTAACTATGGCTACACCTTC.

This clone appeared once. The chain employs TRBV7-2 and TRBJ1-3; perhaps TRBD1 as D (6 bases). CDR3 length: 18 residues. Trimming pared 2 bases from V and 0 bases from J, leaving 17 bases between. CDR1 is SGHTA, CDR2 FQGNSA, per germline. CDR3 sequence (DNA): TGTGCCAGCAGCTTAAATAGGGGGGGGGCCTCCTCTGGAAACACCATATATTTT. This codes for CASSLNRGGASSGNTIYF.

This rearrangement joins TRBV5-1 to TRBJ1-1; 7 bases match TRBD1. V lost 5 bases and J lost 3; bases outside the gene matches: 7. The CDR3 is 14 amino acids. Germline-derived CDR1 and CDR2 are SGHRS and YFSETQ. This CDR3 is CASSSRQGYTEAFF. CDR3 in DNA: TGCGCCAGCAGTTCGAGACAGGGTTACACTGAAGCTTTCTTT.

This chain connects TRBV9 to TRBJ2-2; TRBD2 agrees at 8 bases. V gave up 0 bases and J gave up 5 bases; unmatched junction bases: 6. Germline assignment: CDR1 SGDLS and CDR2 YYNGEE. The CDR3 extends over 16 amino acids. CDR3 nucleotides: TGTGCCAGCAGCGTAGGTAGCGGGGCTAGGACCGGGGAGCTGTTTTTT. Translation: CASSVGSGARTGELFF.

The chain has TRBV11-2 and TRBJ2-3; 7 nucleotides line up with TRBD2. The length of the CDR3 is 19 residues. V lost 5 bases and J lost 0; bases outside the gene matches: 17. In germline, CDR1 is SGHAT, CDR2 FQNNGV. The CDR3 DNA is TGTGCCAGCAGCCAAAACCGGGGGGTAGCAGATACTAGCACAGATACGCAGTATTTT. Encoded protein: CASSQNRGVADTSTDTQYF.

V usage is TRBV27 and J usage is TRBJ1-4; the D gene is possibly TRBD1 (5 bases). The CDR3 extends over 15 amino acids. With 3 bases removed from V and 3 bases from J, the gap between germline ends came to 11 bases. The germline CDR1 and CDR2 sequences are MNHEY and SMNVEV (reference sequence). The CDR3 bases are TGTGCCAGCAGTTTTCAGCAGGGCTCTAATGAAAAACTGTTTTTT. The encoded protein is CASSFQQGSNEKLFF.

The rearrangement joins TRBV10-3 to TRBJ1-2; 8 bases align to TRBD1. Germline trimming cut 11 bases from V and 4 bases from J; bases unmatched to any gene: 9. Germline lookup yields CDR1 ENHRY and CDR2 SYGVKD. The CDR3 has 13 residues. CDR3 DNA sequence: TGTGCCGCCTCAGGACAGGGCCCCTATGGCTACACCTTC. Protein: CAASGQGPYGYTF.

The V and J genes are TRBV27 and TRBJ2-2, with D possibly being TRBD2 (6 bases). The CDR3 is 15 residues long. Trimming removed 3 bases at V and 0 bases at J, with 8 bases between. Looked up from germline, CDR1 is MNHEY and CDR2 is SMNVEV (reference sequence). The CDR3 reads CASSLLATNTGELFF. CDR3 sequence (DNA): TGTGCCAGCAGTTTGCTAGCGACGAACACCGGGGAGCTGTTTTTT.

The V gene is TRBV19, the J gene TRBJ2-3; 9 bases are shared with TRBD2. CDR3 length: 17 amino acids. CDR1 and CDR2 from the germline V gene are LNHDA and SQIVND (reference sequence). V lost 4 bases and J lost 4; bases outside the gene matches: 12. CDR3: CASSNILAGRSPDTQYF. The CDR3 DNA follows: TGTGCCAGTAGTAATATTCTAGCGGGACGAAGCCCAGATACGCAGTATTTT.

This chain uses TRBV5-1 with TRBJ2-2; 8 bases align to TRBD2. This CDR3 has 16 residues. Germline V gene lookup returns CDR1 SGHRS and CDR2 YFSETQ. The junction had 13 bases not matched to a gene; V was cut back by 6 bases and J by 6 bases. CDR3 sequence (DNA): TGCGCCAGCAAGGACGGGAGGGCCGAAGATCCCGGGGAGCTGTTTTTT. Translated, it gives CASKDGRAEDPGELFF.

The rearrangement joins TRBV3-1 (or the pseudogene TRBV3-2) to TRBJ1-5; D is undetermined. The V end lost 0 bases, the J end lost 5 bases, and 5 bases lay between the germline ends. This CDR3 region has 13 residues. Germline CDR1 is LGHDT and CDR2 is YNNKEL (reference sequence). CDR3 bases: TGTGCCAGCAGCCAAGATCGCGATCAGCCCCAGCATTTT. Protein sequence: CASSQDRDQPQHF.

The chain carries TRBV2 and TRBJ2-7; D perhaps matches TRBD2 (5 bases). V lost 8 bases and J 2 bases, leaving 13 bases between the germline ends. Germline CDR1 SNHLY, CDR2 FYNNEI. This CDR3 is 13 amino acids long. DNA for the CDR3: TGTGCCAGCCGTTCACCGGGAACCTACGAGCAGTACTTC. Its translation is CASRSPGTYEQYF.

The gene calls are TRBV19 and TRBJ1-5; D might be TRBD1 (5 bases). The germline V gene encodes CDR1 LNHDA and CDR2 SQIVND (reference sequence). This CDR3 region has 16 residues. Trimming removed 0 bases from V and 5 bases from J, with 14 bases in between. CDR3 loop: CASSIDFGGWDQPQHF. The CDR3 DNA is TGTGCCAGTAGTATAGATTTCGGGGGTTGGGATCAGCCCCAGCATTTT.

The chain recombines TRBV19 with TRBJ2-5, with TRBD1 matching over 7 bases. CDR1 and CDR2 (germline): LNHDA, SQIVND (reference sequence). J was trimmed by 2 bases and V by 6 bases; bases with no gene match: 9. CDR3 length: 15 amino acids. The CDR3 spells CASRTQTGHQETQYF. The DNA of the CDR3 is TGTGCCAGTAGAACCCAGACAGGGCATCAAGAGACCCAGTACTTC. The full variable domain, completed using reference TRBV19 and TRBJ2-5, is DGGITQSPKYLFRKEGQNVTLSCEQNLNHDAMYWYRQDPGQGLRLIYYSQIVNDFQKGDIAEGYSVSREKKESFPLTVTSAQKNPTAFYLCASRTQTGHQETQYFGPGTRLLVL.

This clone was recorded once. CDR3 sequence: CASSRGLASDTQYF. The CDR3 DNA follows: TGTGCCAGCAGTCGAGGACTAGCGTCGGATACGCAGTATTTT. The rearrangement links TRBV6-2 or TRBV6-3 to TRBJ2-3, with 9 positions matching TRBD2. The V segment lost 5 bases and the J segment 6 bases; nucleotides outside the gene matches: 6. The germline V gene encodes CDR1 MNHEY and CDR2 SVGEGT. The CDR3 contains 14 residues.